These 29 T cell receptor beta chains came from one sample sequenced in a study of CD8+CD57+ T cells in acquired aplastic anemia. Both TCR beta VDJ combination and CDR3 sequence profiling were carried out. Genomic DNA was the template for this profiling. MiXCR was run by TCRdb on the reads, yielding one entry per CDR3 protein. Seen here are 260,000 or so distinct CDR3 sequences, more than 45% observed once, and the top ten hold over 7.5%. Only patients with CD8+CD57+ cell expansion on flow cytometry were chosen for sequencing. Sequences were obtained from sorted CD4+, CD8+, or CD8+CD57+ T cells (not recorded which) from PBMCs. These TCRs come from a human donor with aplastic anemia.

The V and J genes are TRBV20-1 and TRBJ2-1, with TRBD2 identical over 9 bases. This CDR3 is 16 amino acids long. The junction had 8 bases not matched to a gene; V was cut back by 1 base and J by 4 bases. Germline values: CDR1 DFQATT, CDR2 SNEGSKA (reference sequence). Here the CDR3 reads CSARVSRLAGYNEQFF. CDR3 sequence (DNA): TGCAGTGCTAGAGTTTCCCGTCTAGCGGGGTACAATGAGCAGTTCTTC.

The V and J genes are TRBV20-1 and TRBJ2-1; D tentatively reads TRBD1 or TRBD2 (7 bases each). Trimming cost V 5 bases and J 7 bases, with 21 bases left between them. The CDR3 consists of 15 residues. Per the germline V gene, CDR1 is DFQATT and CDR2 is SNEGSKA (reference sequence). DNA for the CDR3: TGCAGTGCTTCCAGGGGGGGCAGGGGAAGGAATGAGCAGTTCTTC. Amino acids: CSASRGGRGRNEQFF.

Concerning this clonotype: Compared with germline, one end of the junction differs, possibly owing to a read error. The V call is TRBV2, the J call TRBJ1-2; tentative D call: TRBD1 (6 bases). Germline V lookup: CDR1 SNHLY, CDR2 FYNNEI. This CDR3 spans 11 amino acids. The CDR3 reads CACRGEAGYTF. Written as DNA, the CDR3 is TGTGCCTGCAGGGGCGAGGCTGGCTACACCTTC.

This clonotype was found many times. This rearrangement joins TRBV7-3 to TRBJ2-3; 16 positions match TRBD2. Trimming took 1 base from V and 4 from J; bases not matched to a gene: 8. Looked up from germline, CDR1 is SGHTA and CDR2 is FQGTGA. The CDR3 runs 19 residues. The DNA of the CDR3 is TGTGCCAGCAGCTTAAACCCCACGGGACTAGCGGGGGGGGCAGATACGCAGTATTTT. This sequence encodes CASSLNPTGLAGGADTQYF. The full variable domain, completed using reference TRBV7-3 and TRBJ2-3, is GAGVSQTPSNKVTEKGKYVELRCDPISGHTALYWYRQSLGQGPEFLIYFQGTGAADDSGLPNDRFFAVRPEGSVSTLKIQRTERGDSAVYLCASSLNPTGLAGGADTQYFGPGTRLTVL.

The chain employs TRBV24-1 and TRBJ2-5; D may match TRBD1 or TRBD2 (6 bases each). CDR3 size: 16 residues. Germline V gene lookup returns CDR1 KGHDR and CDR2 SFDVKD. The V end was cut by 4 bases, the J end by 6 bases, with 20 bases between. CDR3 residues: CATSDVPGAGLKTQYF. For the CDR3, the DNA is TGTGCCACCAGTGACGTACCGGGGGCAGGACTTAAGACCCAGTACTTC.

Regarding this clonotype: A much larger clone differs from this one at a single base, so this may be a read error. V gene TRBV7-9 combines with J gene TRBJ1-2, with D hard to call. Looked up from germline, CDR1 is SEHNR and CDR2 is FQNEAQ (reference sequence). The CDR3 covers 13 residues. Here the CDR3 DNA reads TGTGCCAGCAGCTCCAGCGATCGGGATGGCTACATCTTC. As protein: CASSSSDRDGYIF.

The chain employs TRBV2 and TRBJ2-5; D is uncertain. The CDR3 length is 13 residues. Germline V gives CDR1 SNHLY, CDR2 FYNNEI. The V and J ends lost 5 bases and 1 base respectively, with 8 bases between them. CDR3 coding DNA: TGTGCCAGCAGTACAACGGCCCAAGAGACCCAGTACTTC. Its protein product is CASSTTAQETQYF.

This clonotype was detected only once. The chain has TRBV30 and TRBJ1-2; D unclear. CDR3 length: 13 amino acids. The germline CDR1 and CDR2 sequences are GTSNPN and SVGIG (reference sequence). With 4 bases removed from V and 7 bases from J, the gap between germline ends came to 16 bases. This CDR3 reads CAWMVSLLGGYTF. CDR3 DNA: TGTGCCTGGATGGTCAGTCTTTTAGGTGGCTACACCTTC.

This clonotype has more than one count but fewer than ten. The chain is built from TRBV5-4 and TRBJ2-7; 14 bases line up with TRBD2. CDR1 is SGHNT and CDR2 is YYREEE in the germline V gene (reference sequence). The J segment lost 4 bases and the V segment lost 2 bases, leaving 2 bases of the junction unmatched. The CDR3 has 15 residues. In DNA, the CDR3 is TGTGCCAGCAGCTTCGGGACTAGCGGGGGTTACGAGCAGTACTTC. Translation: CASSFGTSGGYEQYF.

This clonotype came up many times. J is TRBJ2-3 and V is TRBV9; D possibly corresponds to TRBD2 (6 bases). In germline, CDR1 is SGDLS, CDR2 YYNGEE. The CDR3 sequence is 15 residues long. V shed 0 bases and J shed 2 bases, with 10 bases lying between them. Here the CDR3 reads CASSVGPGDTDTQYF. The CDR3 coding sequence is TGTGCCAGCAGCGTAGGGCCGGGGGACACAGATACGCAGTATTTT.

This chain joins TRBV29-1 and TRBJ2-5, with D perhaps assigned TRBD1 or TRBD2 (6 bases each). Trimming removed 6 bases from V and 5 bases from J, with 16 bases in between. Germline values: CDR1 SQVTM, CDR2 ANQGSEA. The CDR3 contains 13 residues. CDR3 region: CSVKGGIGETQYF. The CDR3 bases are TGCAGCGTCAAAGGGGGGATAGGGGAGACCCAGTACTTC.

This sequence joins TRBV4-2 and TRBJ1-1; the D is unclear. V was pared by 1 base and J by 4 bases, with 7 bases between. CDR3 length: 13 residues. The germline V gene encodes CDR1 LGHNA and CDR2 YNFKEQ. The chain's CDR3 is CASSQVESTEAFF. In DNA form, the CDR3 reads TGTGCCAGCAGCCAAGTAGAAAGCACTGAAGCTTTCTTT.

The table lists this clonotype with a few counts. CDR3 sequence: CAWSVGQGVGELFF. Written as DNA, the CDR3 is TGTGCCTGGAGTGTAGGACAGGGGGTAGGGGAGCTGTTTTTT. The genes are TRBV30 and TRBJ2-2; TRBD1 matches at 10 bases. Germline CDR1 reads GTSNPN; CDR2 reads SVGIG (reference sequence). The trim removed 0 bases at V and 8 bases at J, leaving 3 bases unmatched. The CDR3 runs 14 residues.

The genes are TRBV7-2 and TRBJ2-3; 8 bases line up with TRBD1. This CDR3 contains 15 residues. V lost 5 bases to trimming and J lost 4 bases; unmatched junction nucleotides: 8. In germline, CDR1 is SGHTA, CDR2 FQGNSA. CDR3 nucleotides: TGTGCCAGCAGCCTTAACGGACAGGGCTCAGATACGCAGTATTTT. It encodes CASSLNGQGSDTQYF.

This clonotype was seen only a few times. The CDR3 loop reads CASSDIRDSSGNTIYF. In nucleotides, the CDR3 is TGTGCCAGCAGCGACATCCGGGACAGTTCTGGAAACACCATATATTTT. This chain links TRBV6-5 with TRBJ1-3; 7 nucleotides agree with TRBD1. The CDR3 length is 16 residues. J lost 1 base, V lost 6 bases, and 9 bases had no gene match. Germline V CDR1 and CDR2: MNHEY, SVGAGI.

Turning to this clonotype: At one boundary the junction diverges from the germline segment, which might be a read error. The V and J genes are TRBV5-1 and TRBJ2-7; D may be TRBD2 (5 bases). CDR3 length: 15 amino acids. CDR1 SGHRS and CDR2 YFSETQ come from the germline V gene. The CDR3 loop is CASSSAPQSDYVQYF. The CDR3 DNA reads TGCGCCAGCAGCTCCGCTCCCCAGTCCGACTACGTGCAGTACTTC.

V gene TRBV13 combines with J gene TRBJ2-5, with 8 bases lining up with TRBD1. The CDR3 runs 15 residues. The V gene's germline CDR1 is PRHDT and CDR2 FYEKMQ (reference sequence). Trimming at V came to 5 bases and at J to 2 bases, leaving 7 bases not matched to a gene. The chain's CDR3 is CASSNWTGPQETQYF. CDR3 sequence (DNA): TGTGCCAGCAGCAATTGGACAGGGCCGCAAGAGACCCAGTACTTC. Supplemented by reference TRBV13 and TRBJ2-5, the full variable domain reads AAGVIQSPRHLIKEKRETATLKCYPIPRHDTVYWYQQGPGQDPQFLISFYEKMQSDKGSIPDRFSAQQFSDYHSELNMSSLELGDSALYFCASSNWTGPQETQYFGPGTRLLVL.

To note about this clonotype: Possible read error: a much larger clone is one base away. The DNA is omitted, as the CDR3 cannot be located on it reliably, and the CDR3 follows TCRdb's listing. The V and J genes are TRBV6-5 and TRBJ2-7; the table calls TRBD1, which could not be checked here. Germline V gene data show CDR1 as MNHEY and CDR2 as SVGAGI. The CDR3 spans 15 amino acids, including both terminal residues. CDR3 sequence: CASNRVGGGAYEPYF.

As to this clonotype: At one of its ends the junction is not consistent with the germline gene, which may arise from a read error. The chain combines TRBV24-1 with TRBJ2-6; the D is unclear. This CDR3 spans 15 amino acids. The germline V gene encodes CDR1 KGHDR and CDR2 SFDVKD. CDR3 sequence reads: CVTSDWVSGANVLTF. CDR3 coding DNA: TGTGTCACCAGTGATTGGGTCTCTGGGGCCAACGTCCTGACTTTC.

This clonotype appeared many times. The chain joins TRBV6-5 to TRBJ2-7; TRBD2 might be the D (7 bases). This CDR3 is 12 amino acids long. Trimming took off 6 bases at V and 6 bases at J, with 12 bases between the two ends. Germline-derived CDR1 and CDR2 are MNHEY and SVGAGI. The CDR3 DNA reads TGTGCCAGCAGCATGGGAGGGGGCGAGCAGTACTTC. It encodes CASSMGGGEQYF.

This clonotype has at least ten counts. The J gene is TRBJ2-3, the V gene TRBV6-5; 7 positions agree with TRBD2. V trimming: 2 bases; J trimming: 1 base; junction bases outside the gene matches: 0. The CDR3 has 14 residues. Germline-derived CDR1 and CDR2 are MNHEY and SVGAGI. CDR3 DNA: TGTGCCAGCAGTTACACTAGCGGCACAGATACGCAGTATTTT. This encodes CASSYTSGTDTQYF.

The genes are TRBV13 and TRBJ1-4, with D maybe TRBD1 (6 bases). The CDR3 contains 16 residues. V lost 3 bases, J lost 4 bases, and 15 bases lay in between. The germline gives CDR1 PRHDT, CDR2 FYEKMQ (reference sequence). CDR3 nucleotides: TGTGCCAGCAGCTTGGGGGGGGGGGCAAGTAATGAAAAACTGTTTTTT. This encodes CASSLGGGASNEKLFF.

V usage is TRBV19 and J usage is TRBJ2-2; TRBD1 is a possible D gene (5 bases). Looked up from germline, CDR1 is LNHDA and CDR2 is SQIVND (reference sequence). Trimming stripped 4 bases from V and 8 bases from J, with 11 bases between. The CDR3 spans 13 residues. The CDR3 loop reads CASSTSRTGELFF. The CDR3 nucleotides are TGTGCCAGTAGTACCTCCAGGACAGGGGAGCTGTTTTTT.

V gene TRBV2 combines with J gene TRBJ2-1; the D gene is possibly TRBD2 (6 bases). V was trimmed by 10 bases and J by 0 bases, leaving 10 bases between them. Germline CDR1 reads SNHLY; CDR2 reads FYNNEI. CDR3 length: 13 amino acids. The chain's CDR3 is CAIYGSSYNEQFF. CDR3 DNA sequence: TGTGCCATCTACGGGAGCTCCTACAATGAGCAGTTCTTC.

The J gene is TRBJ1-5, the V gene TRBV15, with D perhaps TRBD1 (5 bases). Trimming shortened V by 0 bases and J by 4 bases, and 10 bases separated the two germline ends. Germline-derived CDR1 and CDR2 are LNHNV and YYDKDF (reference sequence). The CDR3 loop spans 15 amino acids. The CDR3 reads CATSRDWRGNQPQHF. CDR3 bases: TGTGCCACCAGCAGAGATTGGAGGGGAAATCAGCCCCAGCATTTT.

The V gene is TRBV9, the J gene TRBJ2-5; perhaps TRBD2 as D (5 bases). Judging by the DNA end, TRBJ2-1 fits better; the J call may be wrong. Germline values: CDR1 SGDLS, CDR2 YYNGEE. The CDR3 covers 14 residues. In DNA form, the CDR3 reads TGTGCCAGCAGCCCCCGGGAATACCACAATGAGCAGTTCTTC. It translates to CASSPREYHNEQFF.

This clonotype was counted at least ten times. This chain links TRBV9 with TRBJ2-7; 8 bases agree with TRBD2. V lost 4 bases to trimming and J lost 5 bases; unmatched junction nucleotides: 8. The CDR3 runs to 14 residues. Germline V gives CDR1 SGDLS, CDR2 YYNGEE. CDR3 protein: CASSTPGRADEQYF. CDR3 nucleotides: TGTGCCAGCAGCACTCCCGGGAGGGCCGACGAGCAGTACTTC.

This chain uses TRBV15 with TRBJ1-1; unclear D gene. This CDR3 region has 15 residues. Germline loops: CDR1 LNHNV, CDR2 YYDKDF (reference sequence). V lost 1 base and J lost 1, with 10 bases in between. This CDR3 is CATSRAAQENTEAFF. The CDR3 DNA reads as TGTGCCACCAGCAGAGCGGCGCAAGAGAACACTGAAGCTTTCTTT. The full variable domain, with the rest looked up from reference TRBV15 and TRBJ1-1, is DAMVIQNPRYQVTQFGKPVTLSCSQTLNHNVMYWYQQKSSQAPKLLFHYYDKDFNNEADTPDNFQSRRPNTSFCFLDIRSPGLGDTAMYLCATSRAAQENTEAFFGQGTRLTVV.

The chain recombines TRBV7-9 with TRBJ2-3; D is possibly TRBD1 (5 bases). V was shortened by 8 bases and J by 6 bases, with 15 bases between the two germline ends. The CDR3 totals 13 residues. CDR1 and CDR2 (germline): SEHNR, FQNEAQ (reference sequence). The CDR3 coding sequence is TGTGCCAGCCGCAGGGTTGTTACGGATACGCAGTATTTT. Translation: CASRRVVTDTQYF.